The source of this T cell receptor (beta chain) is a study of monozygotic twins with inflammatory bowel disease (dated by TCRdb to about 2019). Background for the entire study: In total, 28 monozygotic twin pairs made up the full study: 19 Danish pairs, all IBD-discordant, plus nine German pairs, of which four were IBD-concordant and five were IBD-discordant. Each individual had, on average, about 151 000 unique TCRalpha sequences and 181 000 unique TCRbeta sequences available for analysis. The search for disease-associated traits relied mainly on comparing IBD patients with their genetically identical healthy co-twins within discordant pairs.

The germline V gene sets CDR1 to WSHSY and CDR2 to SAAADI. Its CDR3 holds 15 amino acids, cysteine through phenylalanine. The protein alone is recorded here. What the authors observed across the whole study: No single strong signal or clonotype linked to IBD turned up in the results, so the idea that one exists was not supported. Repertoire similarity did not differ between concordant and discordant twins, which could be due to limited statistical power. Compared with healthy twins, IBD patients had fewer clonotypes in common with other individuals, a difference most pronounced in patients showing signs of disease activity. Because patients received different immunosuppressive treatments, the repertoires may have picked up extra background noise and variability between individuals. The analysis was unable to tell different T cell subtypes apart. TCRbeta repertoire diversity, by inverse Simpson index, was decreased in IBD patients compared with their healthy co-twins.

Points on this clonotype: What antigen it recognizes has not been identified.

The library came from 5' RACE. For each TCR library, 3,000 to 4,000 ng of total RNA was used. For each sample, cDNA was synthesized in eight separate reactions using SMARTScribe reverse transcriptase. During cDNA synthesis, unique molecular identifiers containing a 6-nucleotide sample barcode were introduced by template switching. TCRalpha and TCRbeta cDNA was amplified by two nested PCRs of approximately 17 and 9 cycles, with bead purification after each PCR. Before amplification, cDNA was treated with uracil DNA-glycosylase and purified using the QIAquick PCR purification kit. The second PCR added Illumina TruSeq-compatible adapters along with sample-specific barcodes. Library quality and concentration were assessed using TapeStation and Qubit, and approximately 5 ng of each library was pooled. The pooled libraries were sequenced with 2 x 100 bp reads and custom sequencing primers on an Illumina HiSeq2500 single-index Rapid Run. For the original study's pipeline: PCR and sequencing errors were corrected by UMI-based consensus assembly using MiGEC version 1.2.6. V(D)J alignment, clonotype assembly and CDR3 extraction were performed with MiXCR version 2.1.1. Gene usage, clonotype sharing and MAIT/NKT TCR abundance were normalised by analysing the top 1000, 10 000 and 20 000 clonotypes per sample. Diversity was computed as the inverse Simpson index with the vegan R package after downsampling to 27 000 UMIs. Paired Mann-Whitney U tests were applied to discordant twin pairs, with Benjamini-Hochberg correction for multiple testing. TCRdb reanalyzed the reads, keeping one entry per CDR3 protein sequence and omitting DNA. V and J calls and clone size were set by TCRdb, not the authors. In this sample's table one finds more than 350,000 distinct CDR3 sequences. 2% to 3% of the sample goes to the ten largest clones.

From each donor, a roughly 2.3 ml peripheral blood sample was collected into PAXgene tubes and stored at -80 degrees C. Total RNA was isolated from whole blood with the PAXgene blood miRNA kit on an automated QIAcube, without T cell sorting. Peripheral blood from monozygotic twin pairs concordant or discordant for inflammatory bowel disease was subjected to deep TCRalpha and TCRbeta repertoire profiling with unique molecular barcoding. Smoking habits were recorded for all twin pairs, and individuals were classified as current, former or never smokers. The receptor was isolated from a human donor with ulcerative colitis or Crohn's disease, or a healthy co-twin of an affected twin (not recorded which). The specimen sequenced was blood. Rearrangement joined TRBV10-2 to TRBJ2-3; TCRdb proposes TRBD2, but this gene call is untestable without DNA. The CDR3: CASSSLAGGSDTQYF.